This T cell receptor beta chain was obtained from a study of blood T cell repertoires in COVID-19. About the research overall: Samples came from the United States, Italy and Spain, spanning acute and convalescent COVID-19.

The CDR3 runs to 12 residues. V lost 7 bases, J lost 3 bases, and 10 bases lay in between. Germline V gene lookup returns CDR1 SNHLY and CDR2 FYNNEI. Methods used by the authors: Using reference gene primer amplification, nucleated cell counts were estimated. The assay was immunoSEQ multiplex PCR, and TCRdb's table has in-frame clones only and misses some. The V and J calls and clone size are taken from that table; D and trimming were inferred from the DNA. The table has approximately 190,000 clones, 60% to 80% seen once. Sequenced material: peripheral blood. The receptor was derived from a man aged 55 to 69 with active or convalescent COVID-19. The chain is built from TRBV2 and TRBJ2-7, with D unclear. The CDR3 reads CASKETYYEQYF. The CDR3 DNA reads as TGTGCCAGCAAGGAGACTTACTACGAGCAGTACTTC. Full variable domain (outside the CDR3, taken from reference TRBV2 and TRBJ2-7): EPEVTQTPSHQVTQMGQEVILRCVPISNHLYFYWYRQILGQKVEFLVSFYNNEISEKSEIFDDQFSVERPDGSNFTLKIRSTKLEDSAMYFCASKETYYEQYFGPGTRLTVT.